This record looks at one T cell receptor (beta chain) sequence and its context. Its antigen target is currently unknown. The record has no base qualities; no much larger clone is one base away. Each collaborating institution followed its own protocols to collect whole blood in K2EDTA tubes. For TCRbeta analysis, collaborator samples were shipped as frozen whole blood, as isolated PBMCs, or as DNA extracted from either sample type. The V and J ends are trimmed by 3 bases and 1 base, leaving 7 bases between them. The cysteine opens and the phenylalanine closes a CDR3 of 13 amino acids. The sequence is cut down to CDR3 DNA, 39 bases in frame from base 1. Based on the germline V gene, the CDR1 and CDR2 sequences are KGHSH and LQKENI. This entry comes from a study of blood T cell repertoires in COVID-19 (dated by TCRdb to between 2020 and 2021). With regard to the full study: Samples from collaborators originated in the United States, Italy and Spain and spanned both the acute and convalescent phases of COVID-19. The material from the prospective study consisted of cDNA or gDNA derived from T cells, B-cell-depleted T cells, or PBMCs. Deeply sampled blood TCRbeta repertoires from subjects exposed to, actively infected with, or recovered from COVID-19 were included in the dataset. A freely available public database, intended as a resource for researchers studying the immune response to SARS-CoV-2, is where the repertoires were released. The samples were drawn from two sources: the first 160 participants of the ongoing ImmuneRACE study, and fewer than 1,500 subjects contributed by 6 global collaborators. The sample metadata nearly always contained a de-identified subject ID, COVID-19 status, age in years and sex. HLA class I and class II types, where available, came from metadata supplied by the sample provider rather than from assay-based typing.

TCRbeta CDR3 regions were amplified from genomic DNA using the immunoSEQ Assay, a bias-controlled multiplex PCR. The published analysis was carried out like this. The number of nucleated cells in each sample was estimated by amplification of reference gene primers within the assay. To quantify the absolute abundance of each unique TCRbeta CDR3 rearrangement, sequence reads were collapsed and filtered. For each sample, productive Simpson clonality was calculated as the square root of Simpson's diversity index across productive rearrangements. This is the immuneACCESS table as TCRdb keeps it, with only in-frame sequences that have V and J called. A part of the clones is gone; compared with another copy, unresolved V genes explain less than half, and the rest is unexplained. The V and J calls and clone size come from that table; D and trimming were worked out from the DNA. The sample table shows 130,000 or so clones, and around nine tenths are seen once. The ten most abundant clones make up roughly 2.2% of the sample.

The investigation overall reported the following: The quantity of clinical and demographic metadata differed by source and by participant and was supplied without curation.

The source of this sequence is a woman aged 45-65 years with acute or convalescent COVID-19. This sequence uses TRBV18 and TRBJ2-7, and possibly TRBD2, on 5 matching bases. Sequenced: peripheral blood. The nucleotide sequence reads TGTGCCAGCTCACCCCGGGGTTCCTACGAGCAGTACTTC. This codes for CASSPRGSYEQYF.